These 3 T cell receptor beta chains came from one sample sequenced in a study of blood T cell repertoires in COVID-19. Sequencing was performed with immunoSEQ multiplex PCR; in TCRdb, only in-frame clones are kept and a portion is missing. The sample contains a few hundred thousand clones, approximately 86% of which appear only once. Sequenced material: peripheral blood. The receptors were gathered from a human donor with COVID-19, enrolled during active disease. The donor label of this sample is uncertain.

The chain employs TRBV11-1 and TRBJ2-5; weak D call: TRBD2 (5 bases). Germline CDR1 is SGHAT and CDR2 is FQDESV (reference sequence). The CDR3 extends over 14 amino acids. V shed 2 bases and J shed 5 bases, with 12 bases lying between them. CDR3 nucleotides: TGTGCCAGCAGCTTATTTACTAGATCGGAGACCCAGTACTTC. It encodes CASSLFTRSETQYF.

J is TRBJ1-4 and V is TRBV28; 8 bases line up with TRBD1. Germline V gives CDR1 MDHEN, CDR2 SYDVKM. The CDR3 is made up of 12 amino acids. Trimming took 8 bases from V and 7 from J; bases not matched to a gene: 3. The CDR3 DNA reads TGTGCCAGCCAGGGGGCAGGTGAAAAACTGTTTTTT. Its protein product is CASQGAGEKLFF. Supplemented by reference TRBV28 and TRBJ1-4, the full variable domain reads DVKVTQSSRYLVKRTGEKVFLECVQDMDHENMFWYRQDPGLGLRLIYFSYDVKMKEKGDIPEGYSVSREKKERFSLILESASTNQTSMYLCASQGAGEKLFFGSGTQLSVL.

This chain links TRBV6-5 with TRBJ1-2; TRBD1 matches 7 bases. CDR1 is MNHEY and CDR2 is SVGAGI in the germline V gene. Unmatched junction bases numbered 10, after V lost 5 bases and J lost 4 bases. This CDR3 is 15 amino acids long. CDR3 protein: CASSQTGVPVYGYTF. DNA of the CDR3: TGTGCCAGCAGTCAAACAGGGGTCCCTGTCTATGGCTACACCTTC.